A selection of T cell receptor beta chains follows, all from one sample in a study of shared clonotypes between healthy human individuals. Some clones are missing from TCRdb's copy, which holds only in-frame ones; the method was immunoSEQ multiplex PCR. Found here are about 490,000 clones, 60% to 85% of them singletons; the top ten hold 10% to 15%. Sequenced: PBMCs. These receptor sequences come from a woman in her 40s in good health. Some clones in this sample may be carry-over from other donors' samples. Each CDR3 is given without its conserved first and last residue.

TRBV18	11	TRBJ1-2	ASSRTVEGGYT
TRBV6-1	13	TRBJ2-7	ASSEASLAGTEQY
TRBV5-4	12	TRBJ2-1	ASSLAQGKNEQF
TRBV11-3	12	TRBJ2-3	ASSLAGRQDTQY
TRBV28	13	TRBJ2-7	ASTPRERELSEQY
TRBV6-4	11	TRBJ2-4	ASSETSENIQY
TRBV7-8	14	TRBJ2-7	ASSQGLAGPAYEQY
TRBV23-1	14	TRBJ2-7	ASILSWGERVYEQY
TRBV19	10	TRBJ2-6	ASKSGANVLT
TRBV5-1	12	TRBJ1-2	ASSPLGSGYGYT
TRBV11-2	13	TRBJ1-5	ASSRDRGSNQPQH
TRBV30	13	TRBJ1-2	AWSVGQGARYGYT
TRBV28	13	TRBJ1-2	ASSYRGTGNYGYT
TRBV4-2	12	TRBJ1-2	ASSFLQEEYGYT
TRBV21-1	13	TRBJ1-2	ASSKRQGDNYGYT